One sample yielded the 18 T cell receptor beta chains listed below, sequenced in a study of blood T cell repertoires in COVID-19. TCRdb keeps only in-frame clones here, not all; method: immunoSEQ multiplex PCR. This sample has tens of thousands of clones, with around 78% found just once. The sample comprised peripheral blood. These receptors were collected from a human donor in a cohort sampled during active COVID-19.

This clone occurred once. This chain's CDR3 is CASSFRSGQSHEQYF. CDR3 in DNA: TGTGCCAGCAGCTTCCGTTCGGGACAGTCCCACGAGCAGTACTTC. The chain combines TRBV4-2 with TRBJ2-7, with 7 bases lining up with TRBD1. The junction had 12 bases not matched to a gene; V was cut back by 5 bases and J by 5 bases. The CDR3 totals 15 residues. Germline V gives CDR1 LGHNA, CDR2 YNFKEQ.

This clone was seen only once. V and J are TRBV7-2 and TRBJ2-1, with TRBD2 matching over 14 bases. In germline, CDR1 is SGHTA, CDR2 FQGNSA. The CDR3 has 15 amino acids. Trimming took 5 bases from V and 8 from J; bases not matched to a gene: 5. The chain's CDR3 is CASSTRLAGGDEQFF. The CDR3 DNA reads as TGTGCCAGCAGCACCCGACTAGCGGGGGGGGATGAGCAGTTCTTC.

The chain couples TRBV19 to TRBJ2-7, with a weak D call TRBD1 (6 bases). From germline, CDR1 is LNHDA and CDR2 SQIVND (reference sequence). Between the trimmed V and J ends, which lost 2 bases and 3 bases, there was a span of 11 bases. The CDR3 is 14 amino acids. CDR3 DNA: TGTGCCAGTAGTATAATGCAGGGGAGCTACGAGCAGTACTTC. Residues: CASSIMQGSYEQYF.

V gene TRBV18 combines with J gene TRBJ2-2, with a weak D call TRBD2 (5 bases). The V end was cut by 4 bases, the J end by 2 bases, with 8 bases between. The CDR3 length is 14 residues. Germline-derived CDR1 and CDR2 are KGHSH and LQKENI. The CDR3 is CASSREGNTGELFF. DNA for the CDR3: TGTGCCAGCTCACGAGAGGGAAACACCGGGGAGCTGTTTTTT.

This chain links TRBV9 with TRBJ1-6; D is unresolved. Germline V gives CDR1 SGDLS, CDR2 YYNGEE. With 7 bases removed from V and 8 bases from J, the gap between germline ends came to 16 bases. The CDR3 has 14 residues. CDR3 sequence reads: CASGPTPGDSPLHF. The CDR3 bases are TGTGCCAGCGGACCAACCCCGGGAGATTCACCCCTCCACTTT.

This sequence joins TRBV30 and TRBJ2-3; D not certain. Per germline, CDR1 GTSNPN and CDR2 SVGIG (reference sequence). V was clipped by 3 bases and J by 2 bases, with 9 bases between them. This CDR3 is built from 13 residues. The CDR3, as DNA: TGTGCCTGGAGGCCCCAGGCCACAGATACGCAGTATTTT. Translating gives CAWRPQATDTQYF.

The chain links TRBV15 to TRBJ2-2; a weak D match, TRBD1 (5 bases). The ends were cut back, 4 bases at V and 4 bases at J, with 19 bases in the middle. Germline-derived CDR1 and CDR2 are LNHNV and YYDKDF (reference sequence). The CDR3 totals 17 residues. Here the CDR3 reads CATSTSAVEGATGELFF. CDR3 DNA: TGTGCCACCAGCACGTCCGCGGTAGAAGGGGCCACCGGGGAGCTGTTTTTT.

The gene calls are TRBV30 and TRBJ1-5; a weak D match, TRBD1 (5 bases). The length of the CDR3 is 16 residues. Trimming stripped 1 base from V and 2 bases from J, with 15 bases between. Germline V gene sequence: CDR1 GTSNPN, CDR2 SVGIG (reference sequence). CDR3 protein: CAWSAPAGLGNQPQHF. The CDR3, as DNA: TGTGCCTGGAGTGCACCTGCGGGGCTGGGCAATCAGCCCCAGCATTTT.

CDR3 amino acids: CASSFGQGAYGYTF. The CDR3 region has the DNA TGTGCCAGCAGCTTCGGACAGGGGGCCTATGGCTACACCTTC. The rearrangement uses TRBV7-2 and TRBJ1-2; 11 nucleotides match TRBD1. V lost 3 bases, J lost 4 bases, and 1 base stayed unmatched. The germline V gene encodes CDR1 SGHTA and CDR2 FQGNSA. CDR3 length: 14 residues.

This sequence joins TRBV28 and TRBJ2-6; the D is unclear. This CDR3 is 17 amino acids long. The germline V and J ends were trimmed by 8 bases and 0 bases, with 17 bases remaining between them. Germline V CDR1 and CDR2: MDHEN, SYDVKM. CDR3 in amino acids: CASQHIPDNSGANVLTF. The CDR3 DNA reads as TGTGCCAGCCAACACATACCCGATAACTCTGGGGCCAACGTCCTGACTTTC.

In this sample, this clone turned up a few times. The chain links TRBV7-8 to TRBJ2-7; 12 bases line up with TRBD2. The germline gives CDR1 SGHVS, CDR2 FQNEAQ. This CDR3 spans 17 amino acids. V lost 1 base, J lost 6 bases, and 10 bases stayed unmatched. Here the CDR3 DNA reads TGTGCCAGCAGCTTAGTCCGGGTACTAGCGGGAGGCTTCGAGCAGTACTTC. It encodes CASSLVRVLAGGFEQYF.

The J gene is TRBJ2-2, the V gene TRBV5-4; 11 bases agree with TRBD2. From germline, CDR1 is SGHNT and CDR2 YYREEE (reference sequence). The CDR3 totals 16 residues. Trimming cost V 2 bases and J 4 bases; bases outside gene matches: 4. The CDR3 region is CASSLATSGVTGELFF. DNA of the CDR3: TGTGCCAGCAGCTTAGCGACTAGCGGGGTCACCGGGGAGCTGTTTTTT.

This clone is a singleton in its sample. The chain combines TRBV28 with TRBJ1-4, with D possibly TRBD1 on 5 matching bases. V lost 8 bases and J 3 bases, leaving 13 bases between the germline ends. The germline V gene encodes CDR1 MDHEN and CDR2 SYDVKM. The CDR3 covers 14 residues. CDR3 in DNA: TGTGCCAGCGGAGCCAGGGCGGCTAATGAAAAACTGTTTTTT. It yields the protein CASGARAANEKLFF.

In DNA, the CDR3 is TGTGCCAGCAGTCCAAACCCCGGGGATAATTCACCCCTCCACTTT. It encodes CASSPNPGDNSPLHF. J is TRBJ1-6 and V is TRBV7-2; D remains unclear. The germline gives CDR1 SGHTA, CDR2 FQGNSA. Trimming shortened V by 6 bases and J by 5 bases, and 14 bases separated the two germline ends. The CDR3 contains 15 residues.

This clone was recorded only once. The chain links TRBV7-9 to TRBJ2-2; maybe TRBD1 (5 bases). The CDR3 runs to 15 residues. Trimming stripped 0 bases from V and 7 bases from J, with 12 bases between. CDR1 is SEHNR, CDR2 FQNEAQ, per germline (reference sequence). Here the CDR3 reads CASSLAQGAGGELFF. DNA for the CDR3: TGTGCCAGCAGCTTAGCGCAAGGGGCCGGCGGGGAGCTGTTTTTT. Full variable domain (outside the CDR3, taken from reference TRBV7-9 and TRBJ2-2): DTGVSQNPRHKITKRGQNVTFRCDPISEHNRLYWYRQTLGQGPEFLTYFQNEAQLEKSRLLSDRFSAERPKGSFSTLEIQRTEQGDSAMYLCASSLAQGAGGELFFGEGSRLTVL.

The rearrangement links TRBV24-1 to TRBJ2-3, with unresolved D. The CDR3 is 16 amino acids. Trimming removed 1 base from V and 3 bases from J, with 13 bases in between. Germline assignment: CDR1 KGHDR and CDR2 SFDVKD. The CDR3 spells CATSDFSLESTDTQYF. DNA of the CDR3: TGTGCCACCAGTGATTTTAGTCTAGAGTCTACAGATACGCAGTATTTT.

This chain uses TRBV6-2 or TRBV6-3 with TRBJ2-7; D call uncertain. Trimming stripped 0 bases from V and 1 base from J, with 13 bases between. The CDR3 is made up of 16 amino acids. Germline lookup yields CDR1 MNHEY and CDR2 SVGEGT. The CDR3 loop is CASSYSGQHRSYEQYF. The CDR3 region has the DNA TGTGCCAGCAGTTACTCTGGGCAGCACCGTTCCTACGAGCAGTACTTC.

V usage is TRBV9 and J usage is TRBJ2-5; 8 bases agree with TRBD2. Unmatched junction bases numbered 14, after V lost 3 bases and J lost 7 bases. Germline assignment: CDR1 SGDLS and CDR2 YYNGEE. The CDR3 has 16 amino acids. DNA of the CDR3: TGTGCCAGCAGCGCCCGGGGGGACGCGGGGGGCGTGACCCAGTACTTC. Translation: CASSARGDAGGVTQYF. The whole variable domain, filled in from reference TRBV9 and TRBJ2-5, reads DSGVTQTPKHLITATGQRVTLRCSPRSGDLSVYWYQQSLDQGLQFLIQYYNGEERAKGNILERFSAQQFPDLHSELNLSSLELGDSALYFCASSARGDAGGVTQYFGPGTRLLVL.